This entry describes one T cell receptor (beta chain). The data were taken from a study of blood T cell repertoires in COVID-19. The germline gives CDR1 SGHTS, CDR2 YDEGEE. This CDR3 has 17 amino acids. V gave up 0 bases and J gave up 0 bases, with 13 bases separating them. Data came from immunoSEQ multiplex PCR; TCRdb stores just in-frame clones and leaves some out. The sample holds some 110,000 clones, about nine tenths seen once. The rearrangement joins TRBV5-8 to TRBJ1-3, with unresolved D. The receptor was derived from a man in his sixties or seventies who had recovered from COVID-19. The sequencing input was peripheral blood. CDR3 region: CASSLVYRLSSGNTIYF. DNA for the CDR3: TGTGCCAGCAGCTTGGTTTACCGCCTGAGCTCTGGAAACACCATATATTTT.